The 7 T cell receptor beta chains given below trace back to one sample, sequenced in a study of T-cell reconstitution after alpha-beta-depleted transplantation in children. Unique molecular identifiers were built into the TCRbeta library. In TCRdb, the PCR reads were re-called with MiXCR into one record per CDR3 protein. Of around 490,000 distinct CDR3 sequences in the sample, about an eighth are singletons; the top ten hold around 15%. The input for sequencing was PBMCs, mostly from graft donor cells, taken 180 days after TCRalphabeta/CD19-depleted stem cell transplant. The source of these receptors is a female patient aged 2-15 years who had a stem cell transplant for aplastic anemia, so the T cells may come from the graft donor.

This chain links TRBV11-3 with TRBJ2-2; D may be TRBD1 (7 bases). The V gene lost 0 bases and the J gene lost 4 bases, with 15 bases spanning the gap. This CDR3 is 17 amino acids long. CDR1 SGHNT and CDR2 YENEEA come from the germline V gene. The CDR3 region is CASSLDAGQWATGELFF. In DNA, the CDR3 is TGTGCCAGCAGCTTAGATGCGGGACAGTGGGCCACCGGGGAGCTGTTTTTT.

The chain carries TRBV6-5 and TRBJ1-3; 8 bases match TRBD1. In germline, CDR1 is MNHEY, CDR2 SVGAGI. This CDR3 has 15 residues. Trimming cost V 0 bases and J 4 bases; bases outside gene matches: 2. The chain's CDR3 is CASSYSRDRGNTIYF. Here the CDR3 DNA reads TGTGCCAGCAGTTACTCCCGGGACAGGGGAAACACCATATATTTT.

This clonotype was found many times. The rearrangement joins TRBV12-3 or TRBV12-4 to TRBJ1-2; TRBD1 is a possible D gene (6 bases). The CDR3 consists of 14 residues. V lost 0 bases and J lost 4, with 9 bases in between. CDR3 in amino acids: CASSLATGSYGYTF. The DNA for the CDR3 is TGTGCCAGCAGTTTAGCAACAGGGTCCTATGGCTACACCTTC.

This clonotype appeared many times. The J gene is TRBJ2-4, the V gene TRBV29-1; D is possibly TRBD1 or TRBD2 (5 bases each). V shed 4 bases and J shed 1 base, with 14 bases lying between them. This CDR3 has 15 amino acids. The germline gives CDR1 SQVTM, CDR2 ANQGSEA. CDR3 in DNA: TGCAGCGTTGTGGGGGTGCCTATCGCCAAAAACATTCAGTACTTC. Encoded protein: CSVVGVPIAKNIQYF.

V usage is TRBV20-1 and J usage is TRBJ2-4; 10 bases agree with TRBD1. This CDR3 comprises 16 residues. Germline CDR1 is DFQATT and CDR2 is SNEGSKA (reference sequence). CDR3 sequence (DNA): TGCAATGCCGGGACAGGGGTGCTACTAGCCAAAAACATTCAGTACTTC. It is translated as CNAGTGVLLAKNIQYF.

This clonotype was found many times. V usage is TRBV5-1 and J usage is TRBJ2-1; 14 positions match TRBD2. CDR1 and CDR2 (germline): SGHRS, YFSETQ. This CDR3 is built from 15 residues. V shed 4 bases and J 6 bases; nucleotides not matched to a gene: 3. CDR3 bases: TGCGCCAGCAGCGCCGGGACTAGCGGGGGCAATGAGCAGTTCTTC. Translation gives CASSAGTSGGNEQFF.

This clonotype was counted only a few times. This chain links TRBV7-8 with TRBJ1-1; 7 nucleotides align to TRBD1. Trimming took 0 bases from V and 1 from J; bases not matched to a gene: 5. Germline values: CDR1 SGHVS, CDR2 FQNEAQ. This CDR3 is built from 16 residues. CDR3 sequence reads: CASSLATGTRNTEAFF. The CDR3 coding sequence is TGTGCCAGCAGCTTAGCGACAGGGACGCGGAACACTGAAGCTTTCTTT.